Listed below are T cell receptor beta chains from one sample, sequenced in a study of OX40 agonist ivuxolimab in advanced cancers. Method: immunoSEQ multiplex PCR; TCRdb's copy keeps in-frame clones and lacks some. Among fewer than 70,000 clones listed, approximately 79% were seen once. The source was CD4+ or CD8+ T cells sorted from blood, collected in a trial of the OX40 agonist ivuxolimab. Receptors originate from an adult with an advanced solid tumor such as melanoma, head and neck, liver or kidney cancer. The CDR3 runs from the conserved cysteine through the conserved F or W. D genes are given only for firm matches. Clone sizes are given selectively: once, few, many, or a class where the clone is expanded.

CDR3aa	CDR3nt	v_gene	abundance	j_gene	d_gene
CASSLRAFRGYSTNYGYTF	TGTGCCAGCAGTTTAAGGGCGTTTCGGGGGTATAGCACTAACTATGGCTACACCTTC	TRBV27	.	TRBJ1-2	.
CASSEVGTSGNEQYF	TGCGCCAGCAGTGAGGTCGGGACTAGCGGGAACGAGCAGTACTTC	TRBV10-2	.	TRBJ2-7	TRBD2
CASSLSGGQGPDTQYF	TGTGCCAGCAGTTTATCGGGAGGACAGGGTCCAGATACGCAGTATTTT	TRBV27	.	TRBJ2-3	TRBD1
CASSQEASGDYEQYF	TGCGCCAGCAGCCAAGAAGCTAGCGGGGACTACGAGCAGTACTTC	TRBV4-1	.	TRBJ2-7	TRBD2
CASSGNPGQGFTGELFF	TGCGCCAGCAGTGGCAACCCGGGACAGGGCTTCACCGGGGAGCTGTTTTTT	TRBV10-1	.	TRBJ2-2	TRBD1
CASSLEETQYF	TGCGCCAGCAGCTTGGAAGAGACCCAGTACTTC	TRBV5-1	.	TRBJ2-5	.
CASSTIAELSTGELFF	TGTGCCAGCAGCACGATAGCGGAGCTTAGCACCGGGGAGCTGTTTTTT	TRBV5-4	.	TRBJ2-2	.
CSVEDGTNEQFF	TGCAGCGTTGAAGACGGGACCAATGAGCAGTTCTTC	TRBV29-1	.	TRBJ2-1	.
CASSIAGPTNEKLFF	TGTGCCAGTAGTATAGCTGGACCAACTAATGAAAAACTGTTTTTT	TRBV19	.	TRBJ1-4	.
CASSPAGGGWNEQFF	TGTGCCAGCAGTCCCGCGGGAGGGGGCTGGAATGAGCAGTTCTTC	TRBV6-4	.	TRBJ2-1	TRBD2
CSAGGQGTSYTF	TGCAGCGCAGGGGGACAGGGTACGAGCTACACCTTC	TRBV29-1	few	TRBJ1-2	TRBD1
CAISDRGLATEAFF	TGTGCCATCAGTGACAGGGGGCTGGCAACTGAAGCTTTCTTT	TRBV10-3	few	TRBJ1-1	TRBD1
CASSPLAGTDTQYF	TGTGCTAGCAGCCCTCTAGCGGGGACAGATACGCAGTATTTT	TRBV7-7	.	TRBJ2-3	TRBD2
CASSSQPYRLGTDTQYF	TGTGCCAGCAGTTCCCAGCCTTACAGGCTAGGAACAGATACGCAGTATTTT	TRBV2	.	TRBJ2-3	.
CASPYTGGCYGYTF	TGTGCCAGCCCTTATACAGGGGGCTGCTATGGCTACACCTTC	TRBV6-4	.	TRBJ1-2	TRBD1
CASSRSAGGHNEQFF	TGTGCCAGCTCACGCTCAGCGGGAGGGCACAATGAGCAGTTCTTC	TRBV18	.	TRBJ2-1	TRBD2
CASSLRLTDTQYF	TGTGCCAGCAGTTTGCGCCTCACAGATACGCAGTATTTT	TRBV27	.	TRBJ2-3	.
CASSEATGNQPQHF	TGTGCCAGCAGTGAAGCGACCGGGAATCAGCCCCAGCATTTT	TRBV6-1	few	TRBJ1-5	.
CAISGTGNTGELFF	TGTGCCATCTCCGGGACAGGGAACACCGGGGAGCTGTTTTTT	TRBV19	.	TRBJ2-2	TRBD1
CASSQDPVGGLQETQYF	TGCGCCAGCAGCCAAGATCCTGTCGGAGGGCTCCAAGAGACCCAGTACTTC	TRBV4-1	.	TRBJ2-5	.
CASGLWGYTF	TGTGCCAGCGGTTTATGGGGCTACACCTTC	TRBV28	.	TRBJ1-2	.
CASTPPGPPQRGYTF	TGTGCCAGCACTCCTCCGGGGCCACCTCAGAGGGGCTACACCTTC	TRBV28	.	TRBJ1-2	.
CAWSGYGVSGNTIYF	TGTGCCTGGAGTGGGTACGGAGTCTCTGGAAACACCATATATTTT	TRBV30	.	TRBJ1-3	.
CASSLRLNYNEQFF	TGTGCCAGCAGCTTACGACTAAATTACAATGAGCAGTTCTTC	TRBV13	.	TRBJ2-1	.
CASSSRRTSGTGDTQYF	TGTGCCAGCAGCTCCCGGAGGACTAGCGGGACGGGGGATACGCAGTATTTT	TRBV5-5	.	TRBJ2-3	TRBD2
CASSLADSSNQPQHF	TGTGCCAGCAGCTTGGCTGACTCCAGCAATCAGCCCCAGCATTTT	TRBV5-5	.	TRBJ1-5	.
CASSLVGDRYEQYF	TGTGCCAGCAGTTTGGTGGGGGATCGATACGAGCAGTACTTC	TRBV28	.	TRBJ2-7	.
CASSRTGGNYGYTF	TGTGCCAGCAGTCGGACAGGGGGCAACTATGGCTACACCTTC	TRBV28	.	TRBJ1-2	TRBD1
CASSPAGGRVGYTF	TGCGCCAGCAGCCCCGCTGGGGGGCGAGTCGGCTACACCTTC	TRBV5-1	.	TRBJ1-2	.
CASSTGTGRLSGNTIYF	TGTGCCAGCTCAACAGGGACAGGCAGGCTTTCTGGAAACACCATATATTTT	TRBV18	.	TRBJ1-3	TRBD1
CASSLGQGPYEQYF	TGTGCCAGCAGCTTAGGACAGGGTCCCTACGAGCAGTACTTC	TRBV5-4	.	TRBJ2-7	TRBD1
CAISPSRYEQYF	TGTGCCATCAGTCCTAGCCGGTACGAGCAGTACTTC	TRBV10-3	.	TRBJ2-7	.
CAAGGSVTDTQYF	TGTGCCGCGGGGGGTAGCGTCACAGATACGCAGTATTTT	TRBV6-5	.	TRBJ2-3	TRBD2
CSARQSGNYGYTF	TGCAGCGCGCGGCAATCCGGCAACTATGGCTACACCTTC	TRBV29-1	.	TRBJ1-2	.
CSVERGPTDTQYF	TGCAGCGTTGAACGGGGGCCGACAGATACGCAGTATTTT	TRBV29-1	.	TRBJ2-3	.
CASSQETRGGTEAFF	TGTGCCAGCAGCCAAGAGACCAGGGGTGGAACTGAAGCTTTCTTT	TRBV4-2	.	TRBJ1-1	.
CASSLTTSGISTDTQYF	TGTGCCAGCAGCTTAACGACTAGCGGGATTAGCACAGATACGCAGTATTTT	TRBV7-3	.	TRBJ2-3	TRBD2
CASSLFGTDLPGSYNEQFF	TGTGCCAGCAGTTTATTCGGGACAGACTTACCGGGGTCCTACAATGAGCAGTTCTTC	TRBV28	.	TRBJ2-1	TRBD1
CASSFLASGEQYF	TGTGCCAGCAGCTTTTTGGCCTCCGGGGAGCAGTACTTC	TRBV7-9	.	TRBJ2-7	.
CASSELAAPLDTQYF	TGTGCCAGCAGTGAACTAGCGGCACCCTTAGATACGCAGTATTTT	TRBV2	.	TRBJ2-3	TRBD2
CASSFEGGTDTQYF	TGTGCCAGCAGCTTTGAGGGTGGCACAGATACGCAGTATTTT	TRBV7-9	.	TRBJ2-3	.
CASKNDIVANQPQHF	TGTGCCAGTAAAAACGATATAGTCGCCAATCAGCCCCAGCATTTT	TRBV19	few	TRBJ1-5	.